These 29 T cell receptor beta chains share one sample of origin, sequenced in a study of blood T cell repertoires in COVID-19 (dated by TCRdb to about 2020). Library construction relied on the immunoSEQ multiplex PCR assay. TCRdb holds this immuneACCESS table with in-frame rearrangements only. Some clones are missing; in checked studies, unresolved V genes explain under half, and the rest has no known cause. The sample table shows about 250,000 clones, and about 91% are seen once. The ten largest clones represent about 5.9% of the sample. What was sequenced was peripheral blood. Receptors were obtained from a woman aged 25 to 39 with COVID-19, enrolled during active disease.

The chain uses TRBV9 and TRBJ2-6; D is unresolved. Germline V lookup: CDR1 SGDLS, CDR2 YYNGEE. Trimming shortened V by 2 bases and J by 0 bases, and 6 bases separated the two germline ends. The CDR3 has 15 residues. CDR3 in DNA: TGTGCCAGCAGCGTGCAGCGCTCTGGGGCCAACGTCCTGACTTTC. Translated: CASSVQRSGANVLTF.

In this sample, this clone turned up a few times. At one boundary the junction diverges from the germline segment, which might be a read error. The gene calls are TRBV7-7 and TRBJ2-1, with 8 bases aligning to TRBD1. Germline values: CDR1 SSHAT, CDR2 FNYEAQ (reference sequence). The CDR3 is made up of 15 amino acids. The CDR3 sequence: CASSQSTGALDEQFF. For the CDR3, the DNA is TGTGCTAGCAGCCAATCGACAGGGGCGCTCGATGAGCAGTTCTTC.

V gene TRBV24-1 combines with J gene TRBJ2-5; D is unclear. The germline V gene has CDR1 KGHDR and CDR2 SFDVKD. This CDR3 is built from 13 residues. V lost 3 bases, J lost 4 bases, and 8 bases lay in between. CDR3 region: CATSDNSVETQYF. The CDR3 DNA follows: TGTGCCACCAGTGATAATTCAGTAGAGACCCAGTACTTC.

CDR3 DNA sequence: TGTGCCAGCAGTGTGTTTAAAGAGACCCAGTACTTC. Translation gives CASSVFKETQYF. The chain carries TRBV2 and TRBJ2-5; D is unclear. CDR1 SNHLY and CDR2 FYNNEI come from the germline V gene. Deletions cut 4 bases from V and 3 bases from J, with 6 bases between. This CDR3 region has 12 residues.

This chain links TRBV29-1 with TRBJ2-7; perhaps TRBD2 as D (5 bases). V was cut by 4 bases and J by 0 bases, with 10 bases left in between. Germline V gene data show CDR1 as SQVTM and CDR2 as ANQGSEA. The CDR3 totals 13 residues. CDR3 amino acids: CSVAGGSSYEQYF. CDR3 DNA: TGCAGCGTTGCGGGTGGGAGCTCCTACGAGCAGTACTTC.

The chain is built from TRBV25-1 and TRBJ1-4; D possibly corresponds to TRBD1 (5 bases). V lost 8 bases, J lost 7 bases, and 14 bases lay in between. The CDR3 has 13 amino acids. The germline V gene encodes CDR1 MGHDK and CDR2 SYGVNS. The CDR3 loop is CASSAGGGEKLFF. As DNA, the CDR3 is TGTGCCAGCTCCGCTGGGGGGGGTGAAAAACTGTTTTTT.

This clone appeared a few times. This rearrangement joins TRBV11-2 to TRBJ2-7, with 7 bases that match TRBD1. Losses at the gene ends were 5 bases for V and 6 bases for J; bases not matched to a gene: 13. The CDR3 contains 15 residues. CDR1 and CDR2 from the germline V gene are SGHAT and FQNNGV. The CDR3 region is CASSPTGTTGSEQYV. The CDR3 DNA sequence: TGTGCCAGCAGCCCCACAGGAACGACAGGGAGCGAGCAGTACGTC.

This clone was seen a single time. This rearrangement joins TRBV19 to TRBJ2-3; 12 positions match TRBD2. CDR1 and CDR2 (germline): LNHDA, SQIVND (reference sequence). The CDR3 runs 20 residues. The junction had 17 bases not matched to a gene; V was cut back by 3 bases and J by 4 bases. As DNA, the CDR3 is TGTGCCAGTAGTATCCTCCGGGGTGGGTCTAGCGGGAGGGGCGCAGATACGCAGTATTTT. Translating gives CASSILRGGSSGRGADTQYF. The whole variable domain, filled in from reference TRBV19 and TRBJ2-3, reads DGGITQSPKYLFRKEGQNVTLSCEQNLNHDAMYWYRQDPGQGLRLIYYSQIVNDFQKGDIAEGYSVSREKKESFPLTVTSAQKNPTAFYLCASSILRGGSSGRGADTQYFGPGTRLTVL.

CDR3 residues: CASSPPPGGVEKLFF. CDR3 DNA: TGTGCCAGCAGCCCACCCCCGGGGGGCGTCGAAAAACTGTTTTTT. J is TRBJ1-4 and V is TRBV7-2; D is perhaps TRBD1 (6 bases). Germline CDR1 is SGHTA and CDR2 is FQGNSA. CDR3 size: 15 residues. The V end was cut by 5 bases, the J end by 8 bases, with 18 bases between. The full variable domain, rest sourced from reference TRBV7-2 and TRBJ1-4, is GAGVSQSPSNKVTEKGKDVELRCDPISGHTALYWYRQSLGQGLEFLIYFQGNSAPDKSGLPSDRFSAERTGGSVSTLTIQRTQQEDSAVYLCASSPPPGGVEKLFFGSGTQLSVL.

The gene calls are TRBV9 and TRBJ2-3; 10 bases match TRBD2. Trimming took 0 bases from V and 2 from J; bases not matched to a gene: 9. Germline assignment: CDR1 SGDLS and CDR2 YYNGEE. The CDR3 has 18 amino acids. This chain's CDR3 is CASSVEPSGRWATDTQYF. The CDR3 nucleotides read TGTGCCAGCAGCGTAGAGCCTAGCGGGAGATGGGCCACAGATACGCAGTATTTT.

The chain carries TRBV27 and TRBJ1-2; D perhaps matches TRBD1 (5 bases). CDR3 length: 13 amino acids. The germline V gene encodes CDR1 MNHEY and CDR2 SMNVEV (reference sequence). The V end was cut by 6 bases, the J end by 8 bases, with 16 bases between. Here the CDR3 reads CASSPLGGGGYTF. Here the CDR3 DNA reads TGTGCCAGCAGCCCCTTGGGGGGTGGCGGCTACACCTTC.

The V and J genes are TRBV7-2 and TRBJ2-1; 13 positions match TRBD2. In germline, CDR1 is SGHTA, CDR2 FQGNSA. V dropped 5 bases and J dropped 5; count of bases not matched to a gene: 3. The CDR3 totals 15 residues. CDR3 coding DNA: TGTGCCAGCAGCCACGGACTAGCGGGAGACAATGAGCAGTTCTTC. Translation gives CASSHGLAGDNEQFF.

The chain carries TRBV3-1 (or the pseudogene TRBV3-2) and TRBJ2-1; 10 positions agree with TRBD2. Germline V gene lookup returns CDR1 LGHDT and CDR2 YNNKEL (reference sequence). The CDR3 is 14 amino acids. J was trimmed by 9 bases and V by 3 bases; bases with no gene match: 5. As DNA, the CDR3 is TGTGCCAGCAGCCAGATAGCGGGAGGAGGTGAGCAGTTCTTC. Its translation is CASSQIAGGGEQFF.

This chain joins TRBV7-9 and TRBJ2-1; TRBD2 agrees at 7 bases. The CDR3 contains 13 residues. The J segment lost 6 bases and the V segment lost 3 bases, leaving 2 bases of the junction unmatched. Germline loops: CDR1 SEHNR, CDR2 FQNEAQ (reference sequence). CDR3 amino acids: CASSLTSPNEQFF. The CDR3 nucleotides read TGTGCCAGCAGCTTGACTAGCCCCAATGAGCAGTTCTTC.

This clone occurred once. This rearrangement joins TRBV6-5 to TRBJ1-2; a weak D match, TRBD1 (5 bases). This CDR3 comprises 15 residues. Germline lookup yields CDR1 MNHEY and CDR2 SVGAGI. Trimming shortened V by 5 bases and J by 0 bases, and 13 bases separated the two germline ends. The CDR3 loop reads CASSNQTASNYGYTF. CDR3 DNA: TGTGCCAGCAGTAACCAGACAGCCTCTAACTATGGCTACACCTTC.

CDR3 loop: CASSSGLIFPDTQYF. The CDR3 bases are TGTGCCAGCAGTTCCGGACTAATCTTCCCAGATACGCAGTATTTT. This chain links TRBV6-5 with TRBJ2-3; tentatively, D is TRBD2 (6 bases). The CDR3 extends over 15 amino acids. Germline values: CDR1 MNHEY, CDR2 SVGAGI. Deletions cut 4 bases from V and 4 bases from J, with 15 bases between.

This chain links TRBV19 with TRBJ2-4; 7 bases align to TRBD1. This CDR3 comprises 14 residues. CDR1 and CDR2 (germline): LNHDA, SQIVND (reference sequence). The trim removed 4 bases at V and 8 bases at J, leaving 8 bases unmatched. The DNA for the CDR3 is TGTGCCAGTAGTAAAACGACAGGGTGGGACATTCAGTACTTC. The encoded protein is CASSKTTGWDIQYF.

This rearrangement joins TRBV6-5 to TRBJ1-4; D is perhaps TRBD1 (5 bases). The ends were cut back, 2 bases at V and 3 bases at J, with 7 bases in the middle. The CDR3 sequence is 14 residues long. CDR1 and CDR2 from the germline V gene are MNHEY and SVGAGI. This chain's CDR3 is CASSYRGANEKLFF. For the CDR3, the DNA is TGTGCCAGCAGTTACCGGGGGGCTAATGAAAAACTGTTTTTT.

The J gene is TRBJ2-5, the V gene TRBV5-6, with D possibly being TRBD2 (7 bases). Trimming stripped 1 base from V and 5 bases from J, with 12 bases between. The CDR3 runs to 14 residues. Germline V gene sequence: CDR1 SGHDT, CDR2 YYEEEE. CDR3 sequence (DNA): TGTGCCAGCAGCTTGTCGGGGGGCGGGGAGACCCAGTACTTC. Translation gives CASSLSGGGETQYF.

The DNA for the CDR3 is TGCGCCAGCAGCTTGGCCCAGTTGAGGGATGAAAAACTGTTTTTT. As protein: CASSLAQLRDEKLFF. The V call is TRBV5-1, the J call TRBJ1-4, with D unclear. The CDR3 is 15 amino acids. CDR1 SGHRS and CDR2 YFSETQ come from the germline V gene. V was cut by 0 bases and J by 6 bases, with 12 bases left in between.

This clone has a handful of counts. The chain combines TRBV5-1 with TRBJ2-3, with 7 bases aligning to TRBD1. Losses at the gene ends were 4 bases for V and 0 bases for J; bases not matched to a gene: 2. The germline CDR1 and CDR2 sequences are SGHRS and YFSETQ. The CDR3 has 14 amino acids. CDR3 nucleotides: TGCGCCAGCAGCCCGGGACAGAGCACAGATACGCAGTATTTT. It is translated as CASSPGQSTDTQYF.

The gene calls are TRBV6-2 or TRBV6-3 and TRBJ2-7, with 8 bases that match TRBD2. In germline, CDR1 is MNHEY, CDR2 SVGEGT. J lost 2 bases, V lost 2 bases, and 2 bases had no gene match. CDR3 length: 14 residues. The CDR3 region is CASSYRGLAYEQYV. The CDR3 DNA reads TGTGCCAGCAGTTACCGGGGACTAGCCTACGAGCAGTACGTC.

CDR3 coding DNA: TGTGCCAGCAGCCAGAGGGGGGAGCAGTACGTC. Translated: CASSQRGEQYV. This sequence joins TRBV3-1 (or the pseudogene TRBV3-2) and TRBJ2-7, with D tentatively TRBD1 (6 bases). Trimming removed 3 bases at V and 7 bases at J, with 7 bases between. CDR3 length: 11 amino acids. From germline, CDR1 is LGHDT and CDR2 YNNKEL (reference sequence).

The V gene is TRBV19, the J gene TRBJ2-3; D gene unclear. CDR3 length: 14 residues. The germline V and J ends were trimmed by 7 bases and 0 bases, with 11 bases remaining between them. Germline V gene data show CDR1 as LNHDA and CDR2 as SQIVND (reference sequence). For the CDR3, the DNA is TGTGCCAGTAACCAGCGTACTAGCACAGATACGCAGTATTTT. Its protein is CASNQRTSTDTQYF.

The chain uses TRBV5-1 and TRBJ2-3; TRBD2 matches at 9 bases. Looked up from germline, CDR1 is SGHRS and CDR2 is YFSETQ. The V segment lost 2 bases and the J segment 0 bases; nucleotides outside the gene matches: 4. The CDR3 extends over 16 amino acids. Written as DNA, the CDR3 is TGCGCCAGCAGCTTTGGTAGCGGGGGAAGCACAGATACGCAGTATTTT. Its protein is CASSFGSGGSTDTQYF.

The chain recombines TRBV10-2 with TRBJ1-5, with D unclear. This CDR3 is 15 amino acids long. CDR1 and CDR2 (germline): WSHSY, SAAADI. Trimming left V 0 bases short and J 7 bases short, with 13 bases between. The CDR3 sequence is CASSESAERRQPQHF. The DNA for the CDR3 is TGCGCCAGCAGTGAGTCAGCCGAACGTCGGCAGCCCCAGCATTTT.

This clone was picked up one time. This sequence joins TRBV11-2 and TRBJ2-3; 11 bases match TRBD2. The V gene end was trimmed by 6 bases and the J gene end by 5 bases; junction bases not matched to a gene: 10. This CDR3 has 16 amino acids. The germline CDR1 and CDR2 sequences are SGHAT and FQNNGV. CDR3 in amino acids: CASREGTSGSRDTQYF. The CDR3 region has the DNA TGTGCCAGCAGAGAAGGAACTAGCGGGAGCCGAGATACGCAGTATTTT.

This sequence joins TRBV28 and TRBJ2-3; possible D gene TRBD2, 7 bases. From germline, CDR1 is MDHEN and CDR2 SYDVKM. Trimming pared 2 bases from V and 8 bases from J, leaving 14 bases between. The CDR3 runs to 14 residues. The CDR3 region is CASSLNAGEGTQYF. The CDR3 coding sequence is TGTGCCAGCAGTTTAAATGCAGGGGAGGGTACGCAGTATTTT.

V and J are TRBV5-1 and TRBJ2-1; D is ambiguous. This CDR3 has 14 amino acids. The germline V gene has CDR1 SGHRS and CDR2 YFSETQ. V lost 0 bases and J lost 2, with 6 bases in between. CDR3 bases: TGCGCCAGCAGCTTGGACAGCCCCTACAATGAGCAGTTCTTC. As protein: CASSLDSPYNEQFF.